What follows is one T cell receptor (beta chain) and its context. Its cognate antigen is unknown. The sample is drawn from a study of OX40 agonist ivuxolimab in advanced cancers. Study-level results: Near-lowest levels of clonal expansion characterized partial responders at 0.1-3.0 mg/kg. CD8+ T cells showed, on average, more clonal expansion than CD4+ cells.

Anyone with autoimmune disease history or systemic immunosuppression was excluded. The protocol was immunoSEQ multiplex PCR, while the TCRdb copy is restricted to in-frame clones and leaves out a portion. The table lists 150,000 to 190,000 clones, 94% of them singletons. The CDR3 is 14 residues long. CDR1 is SGHRS and CDR2 is YFSETQ in the germline V gene. The germline V and J ends were trimmed by 3 bases and 2 bases, with 8 bases remaining between them. The source of this sequence is an adult with an advanced solid tumor such as melanoma, head and neck, liver or kidney cancer. This specimen consisted of CD4+ or CD8+ T cells sorted from blood, obtained in a trial of the OX40 agonist ivuxolimab. V gene TRBV5-1 combines with J gene TRBJ2-2, with D possibly matching TRBD2 (5 bases). CDR3 sequence: CASSSTTNTGELFF. The CDR3 nucleotides are TGCGCCAGCAGCTCGACTACTAACACCGGGGAGCTGTTTTTT.